This TCR beta chain was documented in a study of memory CD4+ T cells and cytomegalovirus serostatus. Repertoires were generated with immunoSEQ multiplex PCR, while TCRdb's copy carries only in-frame clones and drops some. The repertoire has tens of thousands of clones, roughly 78% of them found once; the top ten carry about 0.77%. Single viable CD3+CD4+CD8-CD45RO+ cells were sorted as the memory CD4+ T cells. Germline V gives CDR1 MGHRA, CDR2 YSYEKL. V trimming: 0 bases; J trimming: 8 bases; junction bases outside the gene matches: 8. This CDR3 comprises 16 residues. The source of this sequence is an adult in good health and CMV-seronegative. J is TRBJ2-1 and V is TRBV4-1; 9 positions match TRBD2. The source material was memory CD4+ T cells from blood. CDR3 sequence (DNA): TGCGCCAGCAGCCAAGAGGGGACTAGCAAGTGGCATGAGCAGTTCTTC. This gives the protein CASSQEGTSKWHEQFF.